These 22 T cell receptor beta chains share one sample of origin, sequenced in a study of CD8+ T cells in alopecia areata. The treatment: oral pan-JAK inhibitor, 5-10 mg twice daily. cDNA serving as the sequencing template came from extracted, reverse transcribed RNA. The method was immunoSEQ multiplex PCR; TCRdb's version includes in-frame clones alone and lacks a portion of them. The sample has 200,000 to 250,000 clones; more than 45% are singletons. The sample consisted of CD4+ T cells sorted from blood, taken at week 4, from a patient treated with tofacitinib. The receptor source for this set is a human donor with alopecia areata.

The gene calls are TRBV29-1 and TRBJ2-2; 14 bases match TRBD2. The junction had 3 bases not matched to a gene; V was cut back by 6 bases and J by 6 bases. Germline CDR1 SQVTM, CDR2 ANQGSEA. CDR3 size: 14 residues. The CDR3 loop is CSVGTSGGAGELFF. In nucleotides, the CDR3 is TGCAGCGTCGGGACTAGCGGGGGAGCCGGGGAGCTGTTTTTT.

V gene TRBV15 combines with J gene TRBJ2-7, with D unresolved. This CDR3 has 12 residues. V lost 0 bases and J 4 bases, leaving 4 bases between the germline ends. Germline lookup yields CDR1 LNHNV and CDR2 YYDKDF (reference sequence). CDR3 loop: CATSRDQYEQYF. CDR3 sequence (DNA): TGTGCCACCAGCAGAGATCAATACGAGCAGTACTTC.

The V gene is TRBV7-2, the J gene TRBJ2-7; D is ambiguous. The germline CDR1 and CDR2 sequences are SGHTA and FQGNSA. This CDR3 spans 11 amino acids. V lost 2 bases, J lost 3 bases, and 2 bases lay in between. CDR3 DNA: TGTGCCAGCAGCTTATTCTACGAGCAGTACTTC. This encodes CASSLFYEQYF.

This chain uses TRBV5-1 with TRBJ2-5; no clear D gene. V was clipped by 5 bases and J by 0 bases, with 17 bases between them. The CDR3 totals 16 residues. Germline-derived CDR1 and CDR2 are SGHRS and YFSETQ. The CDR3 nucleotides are TGCGCCAGCAGGAGCACGTCGGCGGCCCACCAAGAGACCCAGTACTTC. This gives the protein CASRSTSAAHQETQYF.

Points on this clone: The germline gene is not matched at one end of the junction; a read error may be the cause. CDR3 sequence reads: CASSQGRNIQYF. Here the CDR3 DNA reads TGTGCCAGCAGTCAAGGGAGAAACATTCAGTACTTC. This chain links TRBV14 with TRBJ2-4; perhaps TRBD2 as D (5 bases). This CDR3 is 12 amino acids long. The germline gives CDR1 SGHDN, CDR2 FVKESK. Using reference TRBV14 and TRBJ2-4 for the parts outside the CDR3, the full variable domain is EAGVTQFPSHSVIEKGQTVTLRCDPISGHDNLYWYRRVMGKEIKFLLHFVKESKQDESGMPNNRFLAERTGGTYSTLKVQPAELEDSGVYFCASSQGRNIQYFGAGTRLSVL.

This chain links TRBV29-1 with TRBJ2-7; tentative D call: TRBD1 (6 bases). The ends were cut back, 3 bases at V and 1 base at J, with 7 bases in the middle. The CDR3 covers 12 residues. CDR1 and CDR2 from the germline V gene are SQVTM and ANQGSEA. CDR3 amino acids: CSVDTGSYEQYF. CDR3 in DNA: TGCAGCGTTGACACAGGGTCCTACGAGCAGTACTTC.

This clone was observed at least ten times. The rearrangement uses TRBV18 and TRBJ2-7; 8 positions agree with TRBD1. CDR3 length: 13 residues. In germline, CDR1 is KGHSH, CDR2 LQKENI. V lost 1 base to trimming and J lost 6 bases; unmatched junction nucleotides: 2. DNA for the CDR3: TGTGCCAGCTCACCACGAGACAGGGGCGAGCAGTACTTC. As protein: CASSPRDRGEQYF.

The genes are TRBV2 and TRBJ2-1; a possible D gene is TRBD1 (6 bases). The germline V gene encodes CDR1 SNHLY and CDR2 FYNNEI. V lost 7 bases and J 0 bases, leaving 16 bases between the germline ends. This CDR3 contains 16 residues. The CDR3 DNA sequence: TGTGCCAGCACCGAGACAGGATTTCTCTCCTACAATGAGCAGTTCTTC. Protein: CASTETGFLSYNEQFF.

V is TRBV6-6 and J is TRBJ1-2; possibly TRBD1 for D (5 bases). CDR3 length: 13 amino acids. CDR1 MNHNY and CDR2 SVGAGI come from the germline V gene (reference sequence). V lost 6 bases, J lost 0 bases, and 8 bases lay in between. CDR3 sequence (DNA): TGTGCCAGCAGCCCACAGGCTAACTATGGCTACACCTTC. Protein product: CASSPQANYGYTF.

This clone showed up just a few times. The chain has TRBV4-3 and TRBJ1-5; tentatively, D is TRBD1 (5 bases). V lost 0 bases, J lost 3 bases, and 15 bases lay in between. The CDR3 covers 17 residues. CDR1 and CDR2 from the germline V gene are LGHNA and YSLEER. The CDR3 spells CASSQDAAGRINQPQHF. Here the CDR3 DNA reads TGCGCCAGCAGCCAAGATGCGGCGGGACGGATCAATCAGCCCCAGCATTTT.

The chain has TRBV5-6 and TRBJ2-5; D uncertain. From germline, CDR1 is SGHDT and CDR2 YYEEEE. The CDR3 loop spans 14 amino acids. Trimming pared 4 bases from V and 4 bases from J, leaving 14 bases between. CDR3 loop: CASSPNRWIETQYF. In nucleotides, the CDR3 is TGTGCCAGCAGCCCCAATAGGTGGATAGAGACCCAGTACTTC.

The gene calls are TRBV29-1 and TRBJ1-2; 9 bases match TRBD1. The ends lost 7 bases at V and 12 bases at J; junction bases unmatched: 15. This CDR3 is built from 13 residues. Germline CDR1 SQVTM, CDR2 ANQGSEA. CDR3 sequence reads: CSARTGDKGPHTF. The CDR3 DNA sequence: TGCAGCGCCCGGACAGGGGACAAGGGGCCCCACACCTTC.

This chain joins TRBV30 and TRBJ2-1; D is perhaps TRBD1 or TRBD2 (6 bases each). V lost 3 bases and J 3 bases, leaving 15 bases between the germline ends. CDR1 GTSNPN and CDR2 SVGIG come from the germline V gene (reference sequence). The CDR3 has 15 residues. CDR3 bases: TGTGCCTGGAGCCCGGGGGCCAGGTTCTACAATGAGCAGTTCTTC. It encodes CAWSPGARFYNEQFF.

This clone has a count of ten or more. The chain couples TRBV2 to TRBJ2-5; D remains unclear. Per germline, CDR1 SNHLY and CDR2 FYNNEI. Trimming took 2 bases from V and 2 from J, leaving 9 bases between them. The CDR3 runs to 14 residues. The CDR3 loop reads CASSERRLQETQYF. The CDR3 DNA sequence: TGTGCCAGCAGTGAACGGCGTCTTCAAGAGACCCAGTACTTC.

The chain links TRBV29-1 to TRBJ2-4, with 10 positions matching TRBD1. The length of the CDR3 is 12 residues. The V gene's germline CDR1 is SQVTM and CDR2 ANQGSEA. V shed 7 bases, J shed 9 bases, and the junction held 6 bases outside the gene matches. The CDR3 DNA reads TGCAGCGCCCGACAGGGGGCAGGCATTCAGTACTTC. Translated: CSARQGAGIQYF.

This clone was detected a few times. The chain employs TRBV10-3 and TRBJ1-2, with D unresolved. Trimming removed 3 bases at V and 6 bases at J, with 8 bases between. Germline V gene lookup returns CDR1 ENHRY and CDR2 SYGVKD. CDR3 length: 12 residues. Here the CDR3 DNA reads TGTGCCATCAGTGATTATGGGGATGGCTACACCTTC. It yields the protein CAISDYGDGYTF.

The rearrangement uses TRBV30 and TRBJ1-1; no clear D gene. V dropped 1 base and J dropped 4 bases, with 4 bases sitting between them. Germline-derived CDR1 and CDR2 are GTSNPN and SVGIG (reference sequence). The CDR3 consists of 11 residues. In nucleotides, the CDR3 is TGTGCCTGGAGTGCGGTCACTGAAGCTTTCTTT. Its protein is CAWSAVTEAFF.

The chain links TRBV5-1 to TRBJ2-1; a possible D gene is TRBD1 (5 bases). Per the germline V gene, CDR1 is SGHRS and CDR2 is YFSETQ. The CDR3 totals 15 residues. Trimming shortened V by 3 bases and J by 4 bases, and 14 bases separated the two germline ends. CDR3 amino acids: CASSSQGTPYNEQFF. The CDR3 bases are TGCGCCAGCAGCTCCCAGGGTACCCCTTACAATGAGCAGTTCTTC. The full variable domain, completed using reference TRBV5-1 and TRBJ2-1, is KAGVTQTPRYLIKTRGQQVTLSCSPISGHRSVSWYQQTPGQGLQFLFEYFSETQRNKGNFPGRFSGRQFSNSRSEMNVSTLELGDSALYLCASSSQGTPYNEQFFGPGTRLTVL.

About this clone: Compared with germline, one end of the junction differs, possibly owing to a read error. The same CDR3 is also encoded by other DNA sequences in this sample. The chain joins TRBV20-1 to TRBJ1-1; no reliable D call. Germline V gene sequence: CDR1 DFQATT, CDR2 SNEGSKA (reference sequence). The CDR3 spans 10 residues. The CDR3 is CSARDTEAFF. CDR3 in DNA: TGCAGCGCTAGAGACACTGAAGCTTTCTTT.

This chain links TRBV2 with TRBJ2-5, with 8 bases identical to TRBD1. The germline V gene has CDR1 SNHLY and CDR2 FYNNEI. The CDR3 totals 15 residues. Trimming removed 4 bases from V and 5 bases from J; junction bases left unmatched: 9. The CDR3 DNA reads TGTGCCAGCAGTGCAAGGGGACAGGCAGTGGAGACCCAGTACTTC. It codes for CASSARGQAVETQYF.

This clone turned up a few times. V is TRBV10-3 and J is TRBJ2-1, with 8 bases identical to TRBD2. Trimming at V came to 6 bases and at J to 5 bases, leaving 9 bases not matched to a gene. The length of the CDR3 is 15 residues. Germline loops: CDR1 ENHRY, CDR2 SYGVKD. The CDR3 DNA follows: TGTGCCATCAGAGACAGCGGGGGATCCAACAATGAGCAGTTCTTC. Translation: CAIRDSGGSNNEQFF.

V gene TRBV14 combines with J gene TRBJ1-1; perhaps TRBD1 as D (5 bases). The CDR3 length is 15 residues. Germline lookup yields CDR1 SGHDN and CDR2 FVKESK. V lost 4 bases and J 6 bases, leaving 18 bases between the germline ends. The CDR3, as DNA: TGTGCCAGCAGCCGAAACGGGGGTGAGGCAGCTGAAGCTTTCTTT. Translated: CASSRNGGEAAEAFF.